The present T cell receptor beta chain was sequenced within a study of response to subunit inactivated influenza vaccine. Overall study results and limits: The authors proposed limited new T cell recruitment per seasonal influenza vaccination.

Each CDR3 protein gets one entry after TCRdb re-called the RT-PCR reads with MiXCR. The sample shows a few hundred thousand distinct CDR3 sequences, 21% of them seen only once. This clonotype has just a few counts. Its antigen is unknown. Germline lookup yields CDR1 SGHDT and CDR2 YYEEEE. The V gene lost 2 bases and the J gene lost 3 bases, with 15 bases spanning the gap. This CDR3 contains 16 residues. This chain links TRBV5-6 with TRBJ2-4; D gene unclear. The TCR sequence derives from a man between 45 and 75 years old who received an inactivated influenza vaccine. This specimen was PBMCs from blood, taken 21 months after vaccination. CDR3 in amino acids: CASSFLLLTGKNIQYF. CDR3 DNA sequence: TGTGCCAGCAGCTTCTTGTTACTTACGGGCAAAAACATTCAGTACTTC.